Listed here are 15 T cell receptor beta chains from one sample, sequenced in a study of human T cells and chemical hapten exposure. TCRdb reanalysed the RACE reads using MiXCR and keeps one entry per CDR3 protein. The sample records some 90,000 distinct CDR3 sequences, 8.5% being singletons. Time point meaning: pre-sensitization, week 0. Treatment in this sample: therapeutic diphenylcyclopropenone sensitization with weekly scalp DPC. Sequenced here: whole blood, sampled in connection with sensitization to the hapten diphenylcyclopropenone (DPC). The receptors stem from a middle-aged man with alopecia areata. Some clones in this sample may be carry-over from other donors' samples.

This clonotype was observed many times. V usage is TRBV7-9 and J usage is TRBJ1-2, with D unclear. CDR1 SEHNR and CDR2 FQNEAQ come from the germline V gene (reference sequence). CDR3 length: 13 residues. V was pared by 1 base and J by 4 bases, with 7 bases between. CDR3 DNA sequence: TGTGCCAGCAGCTTAGAGGCAGCCTATGGCTACACCTTC. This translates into CASSLEAAYGYTF.

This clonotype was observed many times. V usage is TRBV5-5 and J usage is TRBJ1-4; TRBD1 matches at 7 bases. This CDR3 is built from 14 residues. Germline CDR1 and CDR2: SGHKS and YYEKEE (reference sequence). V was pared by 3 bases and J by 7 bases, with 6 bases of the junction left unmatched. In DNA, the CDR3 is TGTGCCAGCAGCTCAGGGGGGATTGCTGAAAAACTGTTTTTT. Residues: CASSSGGIAEKLFF. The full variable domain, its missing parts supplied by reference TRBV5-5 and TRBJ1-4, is DAGVTQSPTHLIKTRGQQVTLRCSPISGHKSVSWYQQVLGQGPQFIFQYYEKEERGRGNFPDRFSARQFPNYSSELNVNALLLGDSALYLCASSSGGIAEKLFFGSGTQLSVL.

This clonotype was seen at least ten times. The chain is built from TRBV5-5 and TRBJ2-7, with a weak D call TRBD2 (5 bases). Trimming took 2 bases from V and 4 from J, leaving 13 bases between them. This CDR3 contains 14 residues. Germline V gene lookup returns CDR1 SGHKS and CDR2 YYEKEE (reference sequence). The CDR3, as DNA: TGTGCCAGCAGCTTAATCACGAGGGAGTACGAGCAGTACGTC. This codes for CASSLITREYEQYV.

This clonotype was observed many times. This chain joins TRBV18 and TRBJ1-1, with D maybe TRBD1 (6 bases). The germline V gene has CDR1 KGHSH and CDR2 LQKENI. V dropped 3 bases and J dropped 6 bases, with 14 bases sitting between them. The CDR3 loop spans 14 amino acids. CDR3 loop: CASSPGHLFSEAFF. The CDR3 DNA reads TGTGCCAGCTCACCGGGACACCTTTTCTCTGAAGCTTTCTTT. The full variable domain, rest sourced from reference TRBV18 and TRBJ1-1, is NAGVMQNPRHLVRRRGQEARLRCSPMKGHSHVYWYRQLPEEGLKFMVYLQKENIIDESGMPKERFSAEFPKEGPSILRIQQVVRGDSAAYFCASSPGHLFSEAFFGQGTRLTVV.

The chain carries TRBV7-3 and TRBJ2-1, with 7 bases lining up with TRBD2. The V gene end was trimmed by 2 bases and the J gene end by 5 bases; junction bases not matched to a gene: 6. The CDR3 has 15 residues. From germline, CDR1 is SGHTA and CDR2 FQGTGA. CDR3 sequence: CASSLGGRADNEQFF. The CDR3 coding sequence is TGTGCCAGCAGCTTAGGAGGGAGGGCCGACAATGAGCAGTTCTTC.

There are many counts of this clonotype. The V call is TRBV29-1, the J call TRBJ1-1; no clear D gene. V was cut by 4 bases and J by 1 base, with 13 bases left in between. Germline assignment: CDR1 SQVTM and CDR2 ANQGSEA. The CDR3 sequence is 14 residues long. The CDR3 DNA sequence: TGCAGCGTTGCCCTTTCACAGAGGAACACTGAAGCTTTCTTT. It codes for CSVALSQRNTEAFF.

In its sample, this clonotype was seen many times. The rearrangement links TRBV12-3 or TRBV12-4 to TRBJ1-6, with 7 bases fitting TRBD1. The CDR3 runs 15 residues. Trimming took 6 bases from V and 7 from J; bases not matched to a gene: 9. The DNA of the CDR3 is TGTGCCAGCAGCCGATGGACAGGAGGAAATTCACCCCTCCACTTT. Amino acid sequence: CASSRWTGGNSPLHF.

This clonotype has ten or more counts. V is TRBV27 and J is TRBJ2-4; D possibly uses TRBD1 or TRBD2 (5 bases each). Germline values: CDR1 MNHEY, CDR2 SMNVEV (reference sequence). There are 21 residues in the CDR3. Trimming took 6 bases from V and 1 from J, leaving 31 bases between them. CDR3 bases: TGTGCCAGCAGCCGACGATATAAACCGGGACCCCAGGACCTCGCCAAAAACATTCAGTACTTC. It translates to CASSRRYKPGPQDLAKNIQYF.

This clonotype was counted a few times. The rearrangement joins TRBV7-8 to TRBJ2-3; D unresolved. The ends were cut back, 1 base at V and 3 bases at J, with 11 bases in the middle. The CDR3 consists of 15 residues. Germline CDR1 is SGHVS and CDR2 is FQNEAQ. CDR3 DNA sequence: TGTGCCAGCAGCTTAGGTATCCACCCTACAGATACGCAGTATTTT. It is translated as CASSLGIHPTDTQYF.

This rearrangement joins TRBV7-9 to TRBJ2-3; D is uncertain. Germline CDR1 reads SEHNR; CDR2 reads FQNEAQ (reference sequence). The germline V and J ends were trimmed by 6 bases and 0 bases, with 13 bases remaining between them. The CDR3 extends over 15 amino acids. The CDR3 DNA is TGTGCCAGCAGTCGGCAAATGACGAGCACAGATACGCAGTATTTT. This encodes CASSRQMTSTDTQYF. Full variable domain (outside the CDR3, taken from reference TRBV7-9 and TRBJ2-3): DTGVSQNPRHKITKRGQNVTFRCDPISEHNRLYWYRQTLGQGPEFLTYFQNEAQLEKSRLLSDRFSAERPKGSFSTLEIQRTEQGDSAMYLCASSRQMTSTDTQYFGPGTRLTVL.

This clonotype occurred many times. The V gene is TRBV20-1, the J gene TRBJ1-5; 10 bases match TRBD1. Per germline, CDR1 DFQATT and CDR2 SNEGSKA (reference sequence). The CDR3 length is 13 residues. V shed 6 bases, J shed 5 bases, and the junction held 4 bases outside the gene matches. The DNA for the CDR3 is TGCAGTGCCTCGGACAGGGGGGATCAGCCCCAGCATTTT. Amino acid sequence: CSASDRGDQPQHF.

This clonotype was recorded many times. The CDR3 spells CASSGTYTDTQYF. The DNA for the CDR3 is TGTGCCAGCAGTGGGACCTACACAGATACGCAGTATTTT. V usage is TRBV2 and J usage is TRBJ2-3; D unresolved. This CDR3 has 13 amino acids. From germline, CDR1 is SNHLY and CDR2 FYNNEI. V shed 4 bases and J shed 2 bases, with 7 bases lying between them.

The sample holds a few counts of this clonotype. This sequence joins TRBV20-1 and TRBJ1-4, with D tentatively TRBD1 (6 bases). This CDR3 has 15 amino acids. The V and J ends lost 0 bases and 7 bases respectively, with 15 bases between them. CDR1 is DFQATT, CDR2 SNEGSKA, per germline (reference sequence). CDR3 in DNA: TGCAGTGCTAGAGATATGCTCCGGGACATTGAAAAACTGTTTTTT. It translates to CSARDMLRDIEKLFF.

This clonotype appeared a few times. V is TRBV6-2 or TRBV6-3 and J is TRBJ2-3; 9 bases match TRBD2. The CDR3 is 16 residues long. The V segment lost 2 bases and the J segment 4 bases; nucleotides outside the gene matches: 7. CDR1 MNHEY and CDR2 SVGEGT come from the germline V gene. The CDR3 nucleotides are TGTGCCAGCAGTTACCTACCGGGACTAGCCGCAGATACGCAGTATTTT. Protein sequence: CASSYLPGLAADTQYF.

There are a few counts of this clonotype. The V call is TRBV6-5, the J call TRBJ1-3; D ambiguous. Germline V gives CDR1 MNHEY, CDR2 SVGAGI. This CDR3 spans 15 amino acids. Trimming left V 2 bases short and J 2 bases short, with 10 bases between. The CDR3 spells CASSYTRTTGNTIYF. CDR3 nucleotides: TGTGCCAGCAGTTACACGAGGACCACTGGAAACACCATATATTTT.